The 20 T cell receptor beta chains listed next were all sequenced from one sample in a study of spatial heterogeneity in lung cancer. This sample's time point: sample taken at primary tumor resection. No cell sorting; template was whole RNA from tumor, lung tissue or PBMC. Using its own MiXCR run on the 5' RACE reads, TCRdb lists one record per CDR3 protein. The table has around 87,000 distinct CDR3 sequences, approximately 12% seen once. The sample consisted of PBMCs, taken at surgery. The receptors derive from a male donor with early-stage non-small cell lung cancer.

This clonotype was counted between two and nine times. The chain is built from TRBV2 and TRBJ2-5; 12 nucleotides line up with TRBD2. V shed 3 bases, J shed 0 bases, and the junction held 5 bases outside the gene matches. The CDR3 loop spans 17 amino acids. In germline, CDR1 is SNHLY, CDR2 FYNNEI. CDR3 sequence reads: CASSEASGGVNQETQYF. The CDR3 nucleotides are TGTGCCAGCAGTGAGGCTAGCGGGGGGGTAAACCAAGAGACCCAGTACTTC.

This clonotype was counted only a few times. This rearrangement joins TRBV9 to TRBJ2-3; no reliable D call. Trimming pared 2 bases from V and 1 base from J, leaving 8 bases between. Germline CDR1 reads SGDLS; CDR2 reads YYNGEE. This CDR3 has 14 residues. For the CDR3, the DNA is TGTGCCAGCAGCGTCAGTCAGCGCACAGATACGCAGTATTTT. It specifies CASSVSQRTDTQYF.

This clonotype was seen more than once but under ten times. The rearrangement uses TRBV19 and TRBJ2-1; D call uncertain. Trimming stripped 3 bases from V and 7 bases from J, with 19 bases between. The germline gives CDR1 LNHDA, CDR2 SQIVND (reference sequence). This CDR3 has 16 amino acids. CDR3 coding DNA: TGTGCCAGTAGTATCCGTGTCGGAACGGACCGGAATGAGCAGTTCTTC. Translating gives CASSIRVGTDRNEQFF.

The chain links TRBV18 to TRBJ2-3; possibly TRBD2 for D (6 bases). CDR1 KGHSH and CDR2 LQKENI come from the germline V gene. The CDR3 has 15 amino acids. The V end lost 3 bases, the J end lost 5 bases, and 15 bases lay between the germline ends. Here the CDR3 DNA reads TGTGCCAGCTCACCCCCCGGGACTTCTCAAGATACGCAGTATTTT. It is translated as CASSPPGTSQDTQYF.

The gene calls are TRBV3-1 and TRBJ2-7; 10 bases line up with TRBD1. The CDR3 is made up of 15 amino acids. The V gene end was trimmed by 0 bases and the J gene end by 3 bases; junction bases not matched to a gene: 2. Germline V gene lookup returns CDR1 LGHDT and CDR2 YNNKEL (reference sequence). The CDR3 loop is CASSQDWTGGYEQYF. DNA for the CDR3: TGTGCCAGCAGCCAAGATTGGACAGGGGGCTACGAGCAGTACTTC.

This clonotype has more than one count but fewer than ten. V usage is TRBV20-1 and J usage is TRBJ2-7, with 9 bases fitting TRBD1. CDR3 length: 14 amino acids. The germline gives CDR1 DFQATT, CDR2 SNEGSKA (reference sequence). Trimming removed 3 bases from V and 2 bases from J; junction bases left unmatched: 5. Here the CDR3 DNA reads TGCAGTGCTAGTGACCGGGACAGGGCCTACGAGCAGTACTTC. It yields the protein CSASDRDRAYEQYF.

The rearrangement joins TRBV20-1 to TRBJ2-7; 9 bases are a match to TRBD1. The CDR3 length is 14 residues. With 3 bases clipped from V and 3 bases from J, the junction kept 6 bases outside the gene matches. Germline CDR1 and CDR2: DFQATT and SNEGSKA (reference sequence). Here the CDR3 reads CSARGDRGFYEQYF. The DNA of the CDR3 is TGCAGTGCTAGGGGAGACAGGGGGTTCTACGAGCAGTACTTC.

This clonotype has at least ten counts. V usage is TRBV5-1 and J usage is TRBJ1-6; TRBD1 agrees at 10 bases. The ends lost 4 bases at V and 7 bases at J; junction bases unmatched: 11. The CDR3 length is 17 residues. The germline V gene encodes CDR1 SGHRS and CDR2 YFSETQ. The CDR3 DNA sequence: TGCGCCAGCAGCCAAACCCGGGACAGGGGTTGGAATTCACCCCTCCACTTT. It translates to CASSQTRDRGWNSPLHF.

This clonotype was detected ten times or more. The chain couples TRBV19 to TRBJ2-6, with D perhaps given as TRBD1 or TRBD2 (6 bases each). In germline, CDR1 is LNHDA, CDR2 SQIVND (reference sequence). The V and J ends lost 8 bases and 2 bases respectively, with 13 bases between them. This CDR3 is 15 amino acids long. The CDR3 loop reads CASRTGAAGANVLTF. CDR3 sequence (DNA): TGTGCCAGTCGCACGGGGGCAGCTGGGGCCAACGTCCTGACTTTC.

This clonotype was detected a few times. The rearrangement links TRBV11-2 to TRBJ2-7, with TRBD2 identical over 7 bases. The CDR3 runs 15 residues. Per the germline V gene, CDR1 is SGHAT and CDR2 is FQNNGV. V gave up 3 bases and J gave up 4 bases; unmatched junction bases: 9. The CDR3 bases are TGTGCCAGCAGCTTTTACGGGGGGACGGAGTACGAGCAGTACTTC. This codes for CASSFYGGTEYEQYF.

This clonotype was picked up a small number of times. The junction departs from the called germline gene at one end, perhaps through a read error. V usage is TRBV18 and J usage is TRBJ1-5; 9 nucleotides agree with TRBD1. The CDR3 covers 10 residues. Germline CDR1 is KGHSH and CDR2 is LQKENI. CDR3 residues: CASSRTGARF. The CDR3 DNA sequence: TGTGCCAGCTCGCGGACAGGGGCTAGATTT.

The rearrangement links TRBV6-6 to TRBJ2-3; the match to TRBD2 covers 13 bases. Germline CDR1 is MNHNY and CDR2 is SVGAGI (reference sequence). CDR3 size: 16 residues. V shed 2 bases, J shed 6 bases, and the junction held 5 bases outside the gene matches. CDR3 coding DNA: TGTGCCAGCAGTTACGGGACTAGCGGGATCGGGGATACGCAGTATTTT. Translated, it gives CASSYGTSGIGDTQYF.

This clonotype was counted ten times or more. The chain has TRBV20-1 and TRBJ1-3, with D perhaps TRBD1 (6 bases). V was clipped by 3 bases and J by 0 bases, with 12 bases between them. This CDR3 spans 15 amino acids. Germline V gives CDR1 DFQATT, CDR2 SNEGSKA (reference sequence). The CDR3, as DNA: TGCAGTGCTAGGGGGCAGGGGACCTCTGGAAACACCATATATTTT. Amino acid sequence: CSARGQGTSGNTIYF.

This clonotype was recorded many times. The V gene is TRBV28, the J gene TRBJ2-7; D remains unclear. Germline loops: CDR1 MDHEN, CDR2 SYDVKM. The CDR3 is made up of 16 amino acids. V lost 10 bases to trimming and J lost 0 bases, with 22 bases between them. CDR3 in DNA: TGTGCCACCCGCTTAGGAGTCAAAGAAAGCTCCTACGAGCAGTACTTC. Translating gives CATRLGVKESSYEQYF. Together with reference TRBV28 and TRBJ2-7, the CDR3 gives the full variable domain: DVKVTQSSRYLVKRTGEKVFLECVQDMDHENMFWYRQDPGLGLRLIYFSYDVKMKEKGDIPEGYSVSREKKERFSLILESASTNQTSMYLCATRLGVKESSYEQYFGPGTRLTVT.

V is TRBV23-1 and J is TRBJ1-2; 8 nucleotides match TRBD1. TRBV23-1 is an open reading frame, and its role is uncertain. CDR3 length: 15 amino acids. Trimming at V came to 3 bases and at J to 5 bases, leaving 8 bases not matched to a gene. In nucleotides, the CDR3 is TGCGCCAGCAGTCAGTCTTCCGGACAGGGTTATGGCTACACCTTC. It is translated as CASSQSSGQGYGYTF.

The rearrangement joins TRBV21-1 to TRBJ2-7. TRBV21-1 is a pseudogene locus. This CDR3 is 16 amino acids long. CDR3 amino acids: CASSKARLDLPYEQYF. The CDR3 DNA is TGTGCCAGCAGCAAAGCCAGGCTGGACCTACCCTACGAGCAGTACTTC.

This clonotype was recorded at least ten times. The chain is built from TRBV5-4 and TRBJ1-2; D is uncertain. V was cut by 0 bases and J by 3 bases, with 15 bases left in between. The CDR3 has 16 residues. Germline CDR1 SGHNT, CDR2 YYREEE (reference sequence). This chain's CDR3 is CASSLDPTMVDYGYTF. Here the CDR3 DNA reads TGTGCCAGCAGCTTGGACCCAACAATGGTGGACTATGGCTACACCTTC. The full variable domain, in which reference TRBV5-4 and TRBJ1-2 provide the parts outside the CDR3, is ETGVTQSPTHLIKTRGQQVTLRCSSQSGHNTVSWYQQALGQGPQFIFQYYREEENGRGNFPPRFSGLQFPNYSSELNVNALELDDSALYLCASSLDPTMVDYGYTFGSGTRLTVV.

This clonotype showed up just a few times. CDR3 coding DNA: TGTGCCAGCAGCTTAGCGCTTTCCCGGACTTACGAGCAGTACTTC. It specifies CASSLALSRTYEQYF. The chain carries TRBV11-2 and TRBJ2-7; a weak D match, TRBD2 (5 bases). Trimming pared 1 base from V and 4 bases from J, leaving 14 bases between. The germline V gene encodes CDR1 SGHAT and CDR2 FQNNGV. CDR3 length: 15 residues.

The rearrangement uses TRBV5-1 and TRBJ2-3; perhaps TRBD2 as D (5 bases). The germline V and J ends were trimmed by 1 base and 1 base, with 10 bases remaining between them. This CDR3 comprises 15 residues. CDR1 and CDR2 from the germline V gene are SGHRS and YFSETQ. The CDR3 DNA is TGCGCCAGCAGCTTGCCCAGCGGCGGCACAGATACGCAGTATTTT. This codes for CASSLPSGGTDTQYF.

The table lists this clonotype with many counts. This chain links TRBV28 with TRBJ2-5; TRBD1 agrees at 8 bases. This CDR3 is 15 amino acids long. CDR1 and CDR2 from the germline V gene are MDHEN and SYDVKM. V trimming: 6 bases; J trimming: 4 bases; junction bases outside the gene matches: 10. CDR3 sequence (DNA): TGTGCCAGCAGAGAAAAGCAGGGGGCAAGAGAGACCCAGTACTTC. Translated: CASREKQGARETQYF.